These 23 T cell receptor beta chains originate from one sample sequenced in a study of T cells after yellow fever vaccination. In TCRdb, the 5' RACE reads were re-called with MiXCR into one record per CDR3 protein. The data contain 300,000 to 400,000 distinct CDR3 sequences, over 5% of them singletons. This specimen was PBMCs, taken 5 days after the yellow fever booster vaccination. These receptors were collected from a man aged 25-45 years who received the YFV17D yellow fever vaccine.

The V gene is TRBV5-4, the J gene TRBJ2-7; possible D gene TRBD1, 6 bases. CDR3 length: 15 amino acids. Deletions cut 4 bases from V and 4 bases from J, with 18 bases between. Germline V gene sequence: CDR1 SGHNT, CDR2 YYREEE (reference sequence). The CDR3 region has the DNA TGTGCCAGCAGCCTAAGAGGGGGATTTGCATACGAGCAGTACTTC. The encoded protein is CASSLRGGFAYEQYF.

The V gene is TRBV11-3, the J gene TRBJ2-1, with TRBD2 matching 8 bases. The CDR3 runs 16 residues. The germline CDR1 and CDR2 sequences are SGHNT and YENEEA. After removal of 1 base from V and 3 bases from J, the junction contained 5 bases not matched to a gene. The CDR3 region has the DNA TGTGCCAGCAGCTTAGTAGGGACTAGAAACTACAATGAGCAGTTCTTC. As protein: CASSLVGTRNYNEQFF. Supplemented by reference TRBV11-3 and TRBJ2-1, the full variable domain reads EAGVVQSPRYKIIEKKQPVAFWCNPISGHNTLYWYLQNLGQGPELLIRYENEEAVDDSQLPKDRFSAERLKGVDSTLKIQPAELGDSAVYLCASSLVGTRNYNEQFFGPGTRLTVL.

The sample holds a few counts of this clonotype. The chain employs TRBV5-6 and TRBJ1-4, with unresolved D. Germline V gene lookup returns CDR1 SGHDT and CDR2 YYEEEE. The V gene lost 3 bases and the J gene lost 5 bases, with 11 bases spanning the gap. The CDR3 is made up of 14 amino acids. The CDR3 nucleotides read TGTGCCAGCAGCTGGCAGACGAGGAATGAAAAACTGTTTTTT. Its protein product is CASSWQTRNEKLFF.

The J gene is TRBJ2-2, the V gene TRBV5-1; D is undetermined. The CDR3 totals 14 residues. Germline lookup yields CDR1 SGHRS and CDR2 YFSETQ. V was clipped by 6 bases and J by 2 bases, with 11 bases between them. CDR3 bases: TGCGCCAGCACCGCGACTGGCAACACCGGGGAGCTGTTTTTT. Residues: CASTATGNTGELFF.

This clonotype has a handful of counts. V gene TRBV2 combines with J gene TRBJ2-1; 8 bases fit TRBD2. The trim removed 11 bases at V and 7 bases at J, leaving 10 bases unmatched. CDR1 SNHLY and CDR2 FYNNEI come from the germline V gene. The length of the CDR3 is 13 residues. The CDR3 sequence: CAAMPGGVNEQFF. The CDR3 DNA follows: TGTGCCGCTATGCCGGGAGGGGTAAATGAGCAGTTCTTC.

This clonotype came up many times. The chain recombines TRBV5-5 with TRBJ2-5, with 10 bases identical to TRBD1. Germline-derived CDR1 and CDR2 are SGHKS and YYEKEE (reference sequence). There are 14 residues in the CDR3. With 5 bases clipped from V and 1 base from J, the junction kept 2 bases outside the gene matches. CDR3 DNA sequence: TGTGCCAGCAGGGACAGGGGGATCCAAGAGACCCAGTACTTC. This sequence encodes CASRDRGIQETQYF.

The chain uses TRBV7-9 and TRBJ1-2; D is ambiguous. V was trimmed by 4 bases and J by 0 bases, leaving 18 bases between them. The CDR3 extends over 17 amino acids. Germline CDR1 SEHNR, CDR2 FQNEAQ (reference sequence). The CDR3 here is CASSYRTVEVSNYGYTF. DNA of the CDR3: TGTGCCAGCAGCTACCGGACTGTTGAGGTTTCTAACTATGGCTACACCTTC. Together with reference TRBV7-9 and TRBJ1-2, the CDR3 gives the full variable domain: DTGVSQNPRHKITKRGQNVTFRCDPISEHNRLYWYRQTLGQGPEFLTYFQNEAQLEKSRLLSDRFSAERPKGSFSTLEIQRTEQGDSAMYLCASSYRTVEVSNYGYTFGSGTRLTVV.

This clonotype came up a few times. The rearrangement joins TRBV24-1 to TRBJ1-5; 8 bases are shared with TRBD1. The CDR3 length is 16 residues. J gave up 7 bases and V 2 bases, and 9 bases lay outside the gene matches. From germline, CDR1 is KGHDR and CDR2 SFDVKD. CDR3 sequence (DNA): TGTGCCACCAGTGATTCAGGACAGGGTAATAGGCAGCCCCAGCATTTT. Translation gives CATSDSGQGNRQPQHF.

This clonotype was seen ten or more times. The V call is TRBV5-5, the J call TRBJ1-4; D perhaps matches TRBD1 (5 bases). The CDR3 extends over 13 amino acids. Germline V gene lookup returns CDR1 SGHKS and CDR2 YYEKEE (reference sequence). Deletions cut 7 bases from V and 4 bases from J, with 11 bases between. CDR3 coding DNA: TGTGCCAGCTCCGGGGGACTTAATGAAAAACTGTTTTTT. This encodes CASSGGLNEKLFF. The full variable domain, with the rest looked up from reference TRBV5-5 and TRBJ1-4, is DAGVTQSPTHLIKTRGQQVTLRCSPISGHKSVSWYQQVLGQGPQFIFQYYEKEERGRGNFPDRFSARQFPNYSSELNVNALLLGDSALYLCASSGGLNEKLFFGSGTQLSVL.

Many counts were recorded for this clonotype. The chain recombines TRBV28 with TRBJ2-7; 7 nucleotides line up with TRBD2. J gave up 4 bases and V 2 bases, and 5 bases lay outside the gene matches. This CDR3 comprises 14 residues. Germline V lookup: CDR1 MDHEN, CDR2 SYDVKM. The CDR3 sequence: CASSLAGAGYEQYF. In DNA, the CDR3 is TGTGCCAGCAGTTTAGCGGGAGCGGGATACGAGCAGTACTTC.

The gene calls are TRBV4-2 and TRBJ1-5; the match to TRBD1 covers 8 bases. Per the germline V gene, CDR1 is LGHNA and CDR2 is YNFKEQ. This CDR3 comprises 16 residues. V was clipped by 0 bases and J by 7 bases; unmatched bases: 8. DNA of the CDR3: TGTGCCAGCAGCCAAGACACGTCGGACAGGGCACAGCCCCAGCATTTT. It encodes CASSQDTSDRAQPQHF.

This clonotype was detected once. This chain links TRBV20-1 with TRBJ1-5; 10 nucleotides match TRBD1. The CDR3 loop spans 17 amino acids. V trimming: 0 bases; J trimming: 2 bases; junction bases outside the gene matches: 7. Germline V gene data show CDR1 as DFQATT and CDR2 as SNEGSKA (reference sequence). The CDR3 coding sequence is TGCAGTGCTAGAGATCCGGGGACAGGGGCGCGCAATCAGCCCCAGCATTTT. Translated: CSARDPGTGARNQPQHF.

V is TRBV20-1 and J is TRBJ1-5, with no clear D. Trimming cost V 3 bases and J 4 bases, with 7 bases left between them. Germline CDR1 is DFQATT and CDR2 is SNEGSKA (reference sequence). The CDR3 totals 12 residues. CDR3 nucleotide sequence: TGCAGTGCTAGCCAGGTTAATCAGCCCCAGCATTTT. Translated: CSASQVNQPQHF.

The chain employs TRBV28 and TRBJ2-2; 7 nucleotides align to TRBD2. Trimming cost V 10 bases and J 5 bases; bases outside gene matches: 10. The CDR3 has 14 amino acids. CDR1 and CDR2 from the germline V gene are MDHEN and SYDVKM. CDR3 amino acids: CAILTSSGTGELFF. The CDR3 region has the DNA TGTGCCATCTTGACTAGCTCGGGGACCGGGGAGCTGTTTTTT.

J is TRBJ2-7 and V is TRBV20-1; no clear D. The V and J ends lost 6 bases and 6 bases respectively, with 12 bases between them. Germline values: CDR1 DFQATT, CDR2 SNEGSKA (reference sequence). The CDR3 runs 11 residues. In nucleotides, the CDR3 is TGCAGTGCCAGCCTAATGTTCGAGCAGTACTTC. It translates to CSASLMFEQYF.

This clonotype was observed many times. This chain connects TRBV20-1 to TRBJ2-1; tentatively, D is TRBD2 (5 bases). The V gene lost 3 bases and the J gene lost 8 bases, with 11 bases spanning the gap. The CDR3 sequence is 12 residues long. In germline, CDR1 is DFQATT, CDR2 SNEGSKA (reference sequence). The chain's CDR3 is CSASKAADEQFF. CDR3 in DNA: TGCAGTGCTAGCAAAGCGGCGGATGAGCAGTTCTTC.

This clonotype was seen more than once but under ten times. The V gene is TRBV5-1, the J gene TRBJ2-7, with D possibly being TRBD2 (6 bases). V lost 6 bases, J lost 3 bases, and 22 bases lay in between. The CDR3 loop spans 16 amino acids. CDR1 SGHRS and CDR2 YFSETQ come from the germline V gene. The CDR3 sequence: CASTPGRGVIDYEQYF. In nucleotides, the CDR3 is TGCGCCAGCACCCCCGGGAGAGGGGTGATTGACTACGAGCAGTACTTC. Based on the CDR3 plus reference TRBV5-1 and TRBJ2-7, the full variable domain is KAGVTQTPRYLIKTRGQQVTLSCSPISGHRSVSWYQQTPGQGLQFLFEYFSETQRNKGNFPGRFSGRQFSNSRSEMNVSTLELGDSALYLCASTPGRGVIDYEQYFGPGTRLTVT.

This clonotype was observed at least ten times. This chain joins TRBV10-3 and TRBJ2-1; no definite D call. Germline CDR1 reads ENHRY; CDR2 reads SYGVKD. The ends were cut back, 0 bases at V and 0 bases at J, with 9 bases in the middle. The CDR3 length is 16 residues. The CDR3 here is CAISESKHSSYNEQFF. The CDR3 nucleotides read TGTGCCATCAGTGAGTCGAAACACAGCTCCTACAATGAGCAGTTCTTC.

The rearrangement joins TRBV7-2 to TRBJ2-5, with a possible D match to TRBD2 (5 bases). Germline lookup yields CDR1 SGHTA and CDR2 FQGNSA. The CDR3 sequence is 14 residues long. The V end lost 5 bases, the J end lost 1 base, and 11 bases lay between the germline ends. Here the CDR3 reads CASSPGSLQETQYF. DNA for the CDR3: TGTGCCAGCAGCCCGGGAAGCCTCCAAGAGACCCAGTACTTC.

This clonotype was detected only a few times. V usage is TRBV12-3 or TRBV12-4 and J usage is TRBJ2-2; weak D call: TRBD2 (6 bases). Trimming pared 0 bases from V and 3 bases from J, leaving 11 bases between. The CDR3 consists of 16 residues. The CDR3 region is CASSLAGGVDTGELFF. The CDR3 nucleotides are TGTGCCAGCAGTTTAGCGGGAGGAGTGGACACCGGGGAGCTGTTTTTT.

The rearrangement uses TRBV27 and TRBJ2-3, with D possibly matching TRBD1 (6 bases). Looked up from germline, CDR1 is MNHEY and CDR2 is SMNVEV (reference sequence). This CDR3 comprises 15 residues. V lost 7 bases and J lost 6, with 20 bases in between. The CDR3 sequence is CASTPGHPAADTQYF. CDR3 DNA: TGTGCCAGCACCCCGGGACACCCAGCGGCTGATACGCAGTATTTT.

The chain recombines TRBV7-2 with TRBJ2-7, with 10 bases that match TRBD2. The CDR3 is 15 residues long. With V trimmed by 5 bases and J by 7 bases, 11 bases remained unmatched. Germline lookup yields CDR1 SGHTA and CDR2 FQGNSA. CDR3 region: CASSPVAGGRSEQYF. The CDR3 DNA reads as TGTGCCAGCAGCCCAGTAGCGGGAGGAAGGAGTGAGCAGTACTTC.

By sample fraction, this clonotype is medium-sized. The rearrangement joins TRBV4-2 to TRBJ2-3, with 13 bases lining up with TRBD2. Germline V gene lookup returns CDR1 LGHNA and CDR2 YNFKEQ. The CDR3 sequence is 17 residues long. The ends lost 3 bases at V and 2 bases at J; junction bases unmatched: 5. The DNA of the CDR3 is TGTGCCAGCAGCCAGGCCGGGACTAGCGGGGACACAGATACGCAGTATTTT. Protein product: CASSQAGTSGDTDTQYF.